This T cell receptor beta chain was sequenced during a study of blood T cell repertoires in COVID-19. Study in general: Acute-phase and convalescent COVID-19 samples originated in the United States, Italy and Spain. Sources were T cells, B-cell-depleted T cells, or PBMCs; the material itself was cDNA or gDNA.

Original handling: Quantification of nucleated cells was approximated via reference gene primer amplification. Clones were sequenced by immunoSEQ multiplex PCR, and TCRdb holds only the in-frame ones, with some missing. V, J and clone size are taken as reported in that table, and D and trimming were inferred from the DNA itself. The sample lists about 90,000 clones, 81% occurring once. Germline CDR1 SGHNT, CDR2 YENEEA. The CDR3 is 14 residues long. Trimming removed 5 bases from V and 4 bases from J; junction bases left unmatched: 4. The V and J genes are TRBV11-3 and TRBJ2-2, with 7 positions matching TRBD1. Sequenced input: peripheral blood. The TCR comes from an elderly man with active or convalescent COVID-19. In DNA form, the CDR3 reads TGTGCCAGCAGCACGGGACAGATCACCGGGGAGCTGTTTTTT. It is translated as CASSTGQITGELFF.